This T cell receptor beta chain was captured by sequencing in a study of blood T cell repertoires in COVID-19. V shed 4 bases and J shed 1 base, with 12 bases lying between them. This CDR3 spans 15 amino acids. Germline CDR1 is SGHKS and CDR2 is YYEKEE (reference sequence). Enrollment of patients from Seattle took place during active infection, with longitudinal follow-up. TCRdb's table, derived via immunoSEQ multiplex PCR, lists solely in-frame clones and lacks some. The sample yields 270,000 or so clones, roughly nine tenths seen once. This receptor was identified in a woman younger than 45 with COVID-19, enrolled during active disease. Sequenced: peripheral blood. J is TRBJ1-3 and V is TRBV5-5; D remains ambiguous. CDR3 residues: CASSPTRRSGNTIYF. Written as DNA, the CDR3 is TGTGCCAGCAGCCCGACTCGGAGGTCTGGAAACACCATATATTTT.